This paragraph reports one T cell receptor beta chain. Its specificity is unknown. The data were produced by immunoSEQ multiplex PCR, yet TCRdb's version contains in-frame clones alone and is incomplete. The table records tens of thousands of clones, about four fifths of them present only once. The data are from a study of fetal regulatory T cell absence and autoimmunity. Study in general: Exocrine pancreas autoimmunity occurred in IPEX patients lacking clinical diabetes. Study-level results: TRB gene family usage was broadly similar in cord blood and pancreas. Antigen-driven pancreatic autoimmunity before birth in IPEX was inferred from oligoclonal enrichment. Some top pancreas TCR clones were over 95-fold enriched versus cord blood.

Germline V gene data show CDR1 as SEHNR and CDR2 as FQNEAQ (reference sequence). The CDR3 runs to 16 residues. Trimming removed 3 bases from V and 5 bases from J, with 20 bases in between. The chain couples TRBV7-9 to TRBJ2-7; possibly TRBD1 or TRBD2 for D (5 bases each). What was sequenced was cord blood. This receptor was identified in a newborn boy with IPEX syndrome. CDR3 in DNA: TGTGCCAGCAGCTTGAGAGACAGCAAACGGGGCGACGAGCAGTACTTC. It codes for CASSLRDSKRGDEQYF.